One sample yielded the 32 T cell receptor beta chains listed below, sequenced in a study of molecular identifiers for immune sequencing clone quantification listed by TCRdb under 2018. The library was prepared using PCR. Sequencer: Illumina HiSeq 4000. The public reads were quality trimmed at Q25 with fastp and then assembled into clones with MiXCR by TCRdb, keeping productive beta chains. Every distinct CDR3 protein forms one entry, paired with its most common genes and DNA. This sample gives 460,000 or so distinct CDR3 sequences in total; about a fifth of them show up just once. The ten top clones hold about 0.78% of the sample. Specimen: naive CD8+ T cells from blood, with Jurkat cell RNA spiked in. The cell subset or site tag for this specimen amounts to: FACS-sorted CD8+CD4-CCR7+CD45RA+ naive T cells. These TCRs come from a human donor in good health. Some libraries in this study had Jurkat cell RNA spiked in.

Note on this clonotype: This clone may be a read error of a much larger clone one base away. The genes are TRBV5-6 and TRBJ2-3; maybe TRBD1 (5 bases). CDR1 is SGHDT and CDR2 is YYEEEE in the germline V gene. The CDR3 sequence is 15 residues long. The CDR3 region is CASSLVGDTTDTQCF. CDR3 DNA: TGTGCCAGCAGCTTGGTAGGGGATACGACAGATACGCAGTGTTTT.

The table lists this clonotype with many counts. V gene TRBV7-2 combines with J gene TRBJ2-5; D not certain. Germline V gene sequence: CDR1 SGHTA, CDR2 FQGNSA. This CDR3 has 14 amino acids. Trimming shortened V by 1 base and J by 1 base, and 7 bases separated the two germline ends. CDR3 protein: CASSLVGSQETQYF. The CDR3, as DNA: TGTGCCAGCAGCTTAGTCGGCAGCCAAGAGACCCAGTACTTC. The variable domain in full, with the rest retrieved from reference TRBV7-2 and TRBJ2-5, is GAGVSQSPSNKVTEKGKDVELRCDPISGHTALYWYRQSLGQGLEFLIYFQGNSAPDKSGLPSDRFSAERTGGSVSTLTIQRTQQEDSAVYLCASSLVGSQETQYFGPGTRLLVL.

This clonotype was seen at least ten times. The CDR3 reads CATSTGRYSNQPQHF. DNA for the CDR3: TGTGCCACCAGTACAGGGAGATATAGCAATCAGCCCCAGCATTTT. The J gene is TRBJ1-5, the V gene TRBV15, with D possibly matching TRBD1 (6 bases). V lost 6 bases, J lost 0 bases, and 12 bases lay in between. CDR1 and CDR2 (germline): LNHNV, YYDKDF (reference sequence). The CDR3 totals 15 residues.

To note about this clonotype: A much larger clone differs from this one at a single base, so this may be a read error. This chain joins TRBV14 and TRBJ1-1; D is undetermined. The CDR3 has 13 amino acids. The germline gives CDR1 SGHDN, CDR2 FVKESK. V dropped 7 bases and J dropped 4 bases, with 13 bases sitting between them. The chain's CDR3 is CASIHGAGTEAFF. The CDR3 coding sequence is TGTGCCAGCATCCACGGCGCCGGCACTGAAGCTTTCTTT.

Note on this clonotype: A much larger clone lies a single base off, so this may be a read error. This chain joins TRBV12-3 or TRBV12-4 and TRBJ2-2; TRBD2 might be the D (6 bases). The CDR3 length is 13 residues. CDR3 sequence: CASSPMGTGGLFF. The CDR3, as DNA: TGTGCCAGCAGTCCCATGGGCACCGGGGGGCTGTTTTTT.

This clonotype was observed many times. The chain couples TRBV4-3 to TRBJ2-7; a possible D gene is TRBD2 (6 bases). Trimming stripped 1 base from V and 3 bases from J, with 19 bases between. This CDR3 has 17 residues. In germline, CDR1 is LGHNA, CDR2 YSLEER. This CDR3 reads CASSQGVLGVGGYEQYF. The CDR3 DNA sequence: TGCGCCAGCAGCCAAGGGGTCTTGGGGGTCGGGGGCTACGAGCAGTACTTC.

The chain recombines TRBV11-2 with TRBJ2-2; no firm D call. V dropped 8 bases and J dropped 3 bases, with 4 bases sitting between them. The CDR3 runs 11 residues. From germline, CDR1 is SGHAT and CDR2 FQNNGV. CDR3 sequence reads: CASEDTGELFF. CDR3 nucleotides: TGTGCCAGCGAGGACACCGGGGAGCTGTTTTTT.

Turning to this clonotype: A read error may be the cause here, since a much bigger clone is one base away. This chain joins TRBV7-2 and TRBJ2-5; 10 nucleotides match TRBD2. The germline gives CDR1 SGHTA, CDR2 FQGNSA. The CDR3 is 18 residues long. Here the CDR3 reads CASSSMSGTSGIVETQCF. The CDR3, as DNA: TGTGCCAGCAGCTCCATGTCCGGAACTAGCGGGATTGTAGAGACCCAGTGCTTC. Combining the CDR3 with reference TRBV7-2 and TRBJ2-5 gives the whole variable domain GAGVSQSPSNKVTEKGKDVELRCDPISGHTALYWYRQSLGQGLEFLIYFQGNSAPDKSGLPSDRFSAERTGGSVSTLTIQRTQQEDSAVYLCASSSMSGTSGIVETQCFGPGTRLLVL.

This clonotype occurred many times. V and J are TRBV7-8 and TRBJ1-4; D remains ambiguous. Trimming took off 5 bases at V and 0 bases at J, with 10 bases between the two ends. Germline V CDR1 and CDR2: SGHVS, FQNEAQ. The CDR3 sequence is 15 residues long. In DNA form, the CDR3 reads TGTGCCAGCAGCCACGCGGCGGCAACTAATGAAAAACTGTTTTTT. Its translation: CASSHAAATNEKLFF.

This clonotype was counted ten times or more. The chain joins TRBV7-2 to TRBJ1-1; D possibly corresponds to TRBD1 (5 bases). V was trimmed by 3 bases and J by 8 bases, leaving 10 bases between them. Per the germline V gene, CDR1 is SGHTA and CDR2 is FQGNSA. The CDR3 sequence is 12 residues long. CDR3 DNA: TGTGCCAGCAGCTTTCAGACAGTAGAAGCTTTCTTT. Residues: CASSFQTVEAFF.

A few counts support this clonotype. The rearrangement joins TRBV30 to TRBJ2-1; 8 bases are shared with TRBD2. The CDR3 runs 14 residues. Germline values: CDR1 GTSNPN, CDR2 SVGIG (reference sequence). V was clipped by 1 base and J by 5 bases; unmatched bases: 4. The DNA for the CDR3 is TGTGCCTGGAGTGGACTAGCGATAAACAATGAGCAGTTCTTC. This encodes CAWSGLAINNEQFF.

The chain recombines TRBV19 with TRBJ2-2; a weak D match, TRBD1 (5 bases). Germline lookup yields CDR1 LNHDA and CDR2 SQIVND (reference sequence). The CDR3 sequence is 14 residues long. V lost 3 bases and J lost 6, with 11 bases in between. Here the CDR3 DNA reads TGTGCCAGTAGTATTAAGGGGCTGTCCGGGGAGCTGTTTTTT. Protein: CASSIKGLSGELFF.

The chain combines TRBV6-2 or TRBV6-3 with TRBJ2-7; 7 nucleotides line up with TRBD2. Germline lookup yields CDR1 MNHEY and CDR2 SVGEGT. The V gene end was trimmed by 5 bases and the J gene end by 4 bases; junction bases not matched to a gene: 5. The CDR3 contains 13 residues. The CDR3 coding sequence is TGTGCCAGCAGTACCGGGACTATGTACGAGCAGTACTTC. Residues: CASSTGTMYEQYF.

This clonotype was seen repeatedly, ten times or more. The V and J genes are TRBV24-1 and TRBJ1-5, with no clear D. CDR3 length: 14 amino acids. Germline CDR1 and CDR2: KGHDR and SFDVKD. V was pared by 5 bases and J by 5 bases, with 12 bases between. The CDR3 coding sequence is TGTGCCACCAGTGGTGTCGGTCCCGATCAGCCCCAGCATTTT. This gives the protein CATSGVGPDQPQHF.

CDR3 residues: CASSIPDSFKTEAFF. The CDR3 coding sequence is TGTGCCAGTAGTATCCCCGACAGTTTTAAGACTGAAGCTTTCTTT. The V and J genes are TRBV19 and TRBJ1-1, with a possible D match to TRBD1 (5 bases). This CDR3 is 15 amino acids long. Per the germline V gene, CDR1 is LNHDA and CDR2 is SQIVND (reference sequence). Trimming took off 3 bases at V and 5 bases at J, with 16 bases between the two ends.

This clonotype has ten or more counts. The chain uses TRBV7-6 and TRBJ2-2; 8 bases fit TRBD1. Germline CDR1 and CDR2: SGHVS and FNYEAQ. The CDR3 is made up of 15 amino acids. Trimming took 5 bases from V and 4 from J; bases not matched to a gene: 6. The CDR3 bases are TGTGCCAGCAGCCCGAGGACAGGGAGCACCGGGGAGCTGTTTTTT. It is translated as CASSPRTGSTGELFF.

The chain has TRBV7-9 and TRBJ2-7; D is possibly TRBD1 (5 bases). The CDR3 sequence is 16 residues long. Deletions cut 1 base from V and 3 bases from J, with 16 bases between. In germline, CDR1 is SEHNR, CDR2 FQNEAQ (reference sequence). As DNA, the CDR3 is TGTGCCAGCAGCTTAGGGGGCGGTGGGGCCGGCTACGAGCAGTACTTC. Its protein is CASSLGGGGAGYEQYF. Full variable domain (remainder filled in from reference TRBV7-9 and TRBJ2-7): DTGVSQNPRHKITKRGQNVTFRCDPISEHNRLYWYRQTLGQGPEFLTYFQNEAQLEKSRLLSDRFSAERPKGSFSTLEIQRTEQGDSAMYLCASSLGGGGAGYEQYFGPGTRLTVT.

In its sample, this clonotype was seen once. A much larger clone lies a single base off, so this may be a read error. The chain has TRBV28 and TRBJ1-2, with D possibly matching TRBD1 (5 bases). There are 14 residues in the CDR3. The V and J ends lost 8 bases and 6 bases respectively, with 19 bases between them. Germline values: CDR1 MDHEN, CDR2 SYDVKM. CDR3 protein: CASETPRGIHGYTF. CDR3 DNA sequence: TGTGCCAGCGAAACCCCAAGGGGAATACATGGCTACACCTTC.

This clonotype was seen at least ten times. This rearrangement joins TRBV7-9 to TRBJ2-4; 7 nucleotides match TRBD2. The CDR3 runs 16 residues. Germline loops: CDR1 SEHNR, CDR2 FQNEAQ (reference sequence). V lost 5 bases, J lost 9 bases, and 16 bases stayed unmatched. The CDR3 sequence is CASSLVGGGPLLIQYF. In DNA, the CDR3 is TGTGCCAGCAGCCTTGTCGGGGGAGGGCCGCTTCTCATTCAGTACTTC.

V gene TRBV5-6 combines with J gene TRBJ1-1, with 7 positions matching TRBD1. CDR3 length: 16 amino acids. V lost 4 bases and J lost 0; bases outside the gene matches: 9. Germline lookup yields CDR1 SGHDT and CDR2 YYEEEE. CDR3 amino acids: CASSLRPGQMNTEAFF. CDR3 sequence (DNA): TGTGCCAGCAGCCTAAGACCGGGACAGATGAACACTGAAGCTTTCTTT.

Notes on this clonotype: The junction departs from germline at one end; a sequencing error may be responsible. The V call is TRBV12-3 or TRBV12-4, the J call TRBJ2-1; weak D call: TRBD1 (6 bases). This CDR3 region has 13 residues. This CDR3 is CASSTGTANGQFF. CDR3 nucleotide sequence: TGTGCCAGCAGCACAGGGACGGCGAATGGGCAGTTCTTC.

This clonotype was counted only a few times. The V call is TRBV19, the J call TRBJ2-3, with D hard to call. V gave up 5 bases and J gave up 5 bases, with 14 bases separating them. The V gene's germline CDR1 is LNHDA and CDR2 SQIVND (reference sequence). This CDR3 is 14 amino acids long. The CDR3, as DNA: TGTGCCAGTAGTGCAGACGGACCTTTAGATACGCAGTATTTT. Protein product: CASSADGPLDTQYF.

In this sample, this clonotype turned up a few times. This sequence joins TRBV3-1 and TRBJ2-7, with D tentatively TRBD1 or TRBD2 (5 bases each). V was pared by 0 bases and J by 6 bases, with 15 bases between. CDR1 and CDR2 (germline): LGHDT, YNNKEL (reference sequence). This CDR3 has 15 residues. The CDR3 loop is CASSQDLTSGGEQYF. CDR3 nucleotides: TGTGCCAGCAGCCAAGATTTAACTAGTGGGGGCGAGCAGTACTTC.

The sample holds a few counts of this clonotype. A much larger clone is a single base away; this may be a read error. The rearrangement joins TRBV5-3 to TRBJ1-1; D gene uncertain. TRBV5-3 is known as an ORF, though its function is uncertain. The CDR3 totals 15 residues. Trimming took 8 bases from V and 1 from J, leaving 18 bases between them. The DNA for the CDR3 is TGTGCCAGCAGCCCCGTTAGCTCAGGGAACACTGAAGCTTTCTTT. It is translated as CASSPVSSGNTEAFF.

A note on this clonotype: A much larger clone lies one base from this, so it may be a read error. DNA of the CDR3: TGTGCCAGCAGCCAAGATTTAACAGGGGGGTACGGGCAGTACTTC. Its protein product is CASSQDLTGGYGQYF. The rearrangement joins TRBV4-2 to TRBJ2-7; TRBD1 matches 8 bases. The CDR3 contains 15 residues. In germline, CDR1 is LGHNA, CDR2 YNFKEQ.

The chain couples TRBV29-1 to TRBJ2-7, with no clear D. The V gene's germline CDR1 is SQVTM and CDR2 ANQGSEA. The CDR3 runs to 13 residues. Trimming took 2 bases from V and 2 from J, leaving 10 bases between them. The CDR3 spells CSVEFDGAYEQYF. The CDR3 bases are TGCAGCGTTGAATTTGACGGTGCCTACGAGCAGTACTTC.

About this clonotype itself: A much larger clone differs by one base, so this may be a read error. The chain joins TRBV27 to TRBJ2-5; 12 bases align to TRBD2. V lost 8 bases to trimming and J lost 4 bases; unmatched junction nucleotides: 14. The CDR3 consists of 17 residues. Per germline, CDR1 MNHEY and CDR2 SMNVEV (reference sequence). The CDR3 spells CASGYTSGGPPGETQYF. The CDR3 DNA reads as TGTGCCAGCGGTTACACTAGCGGGGGGCCTCCTGGAGAGACCCAGTACTTC.

The CDR3 coding sequence is TGTGCCAGCAGCAGCTTAGTGGGGGTATGGATCACTGAAGCTTTCTTT. This encodes CASSSLVGVWITEAFF. The chain has TRBV5-5 and TRBJ1-1, with D possibly matching TRBD1 (5 bases). The CDR3 covers 16 residues. Trimming cost V 4 bases and J 4 bases, with 20 bases left between them. CDR1 SGHKS and CDR2 YYEKEE come from the germline V gene (reference sequence).

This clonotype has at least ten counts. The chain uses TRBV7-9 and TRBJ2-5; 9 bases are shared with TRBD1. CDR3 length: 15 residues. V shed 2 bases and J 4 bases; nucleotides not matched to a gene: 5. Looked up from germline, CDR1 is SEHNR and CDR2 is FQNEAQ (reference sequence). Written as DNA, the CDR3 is TGTGCCAGCAGCTTATCCACAGGGGGCCGAGAGACCCAGTACTTC. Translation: CASSLSTGGRETQYF. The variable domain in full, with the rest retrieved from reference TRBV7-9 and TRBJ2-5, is DTGVSQNPRHKITKRGQNVTFRCDPISEHNRLYWYRQTLGQGPEFLTYFQNEAQLEKSRLLSDRFSAERPKGSFSTLEIQRTEQGDSAMYLCASSLSTGGRETQYFGPGTRLLVL.

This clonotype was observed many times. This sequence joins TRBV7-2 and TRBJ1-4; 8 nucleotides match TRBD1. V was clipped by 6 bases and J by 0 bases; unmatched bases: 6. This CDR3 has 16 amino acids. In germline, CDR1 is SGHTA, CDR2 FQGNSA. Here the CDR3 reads CASRQGQASTNEKLFF. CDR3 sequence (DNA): TGTGCCAGCAGACAGGGACAGGCTTCAACTAATGAAAAACTGTTTTTT. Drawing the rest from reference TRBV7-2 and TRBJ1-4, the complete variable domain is GAGVSQSPSNKVTEKGKDVELRCDPISGHTALYWYRQSLGQGLEFLIYFQGNSAPDKSGLPSDRFSAERTGGSVSTLTIQRTQQEDSAVYLCASRQGQASTNEKLFFGSGTQLSVL.

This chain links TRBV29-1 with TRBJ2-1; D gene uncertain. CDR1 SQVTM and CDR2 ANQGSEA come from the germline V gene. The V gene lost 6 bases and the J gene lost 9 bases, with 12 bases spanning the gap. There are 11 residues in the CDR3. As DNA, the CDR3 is TGCAGCGTCCCTACCCCCGGTGAGCAGTTCTTC. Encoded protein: CSVPTPGEQFF.

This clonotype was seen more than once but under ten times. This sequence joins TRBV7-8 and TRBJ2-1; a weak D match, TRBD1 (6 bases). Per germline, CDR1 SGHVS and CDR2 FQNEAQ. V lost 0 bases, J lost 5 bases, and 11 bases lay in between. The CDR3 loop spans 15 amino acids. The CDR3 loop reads CASSLALGAHNEQFF. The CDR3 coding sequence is TGTGCCAGCAGCTTAGCTCTGGGGGCGCACAATGAGCAGTTCTTC.